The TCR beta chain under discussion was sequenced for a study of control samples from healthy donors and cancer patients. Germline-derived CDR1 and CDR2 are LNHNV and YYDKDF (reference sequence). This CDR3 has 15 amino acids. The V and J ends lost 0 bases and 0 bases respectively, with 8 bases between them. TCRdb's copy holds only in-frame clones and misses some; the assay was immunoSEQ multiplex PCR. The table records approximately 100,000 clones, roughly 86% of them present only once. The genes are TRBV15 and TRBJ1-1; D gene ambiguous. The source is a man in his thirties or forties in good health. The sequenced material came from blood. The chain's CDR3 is CATSRDQGVNTEAFF. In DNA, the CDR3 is TGTGCCACCAGCAGAGATCAAGGTGTGAACACTGAAGCTTTCTTT.